This T cell receptor (beta chain) was identified during a study of T cell clones after liver transplantation. Across the whole study: Samples came from ITN030ST, which attempted immunosuppression withdrawal within 2 years of liver transplantation.

Assay used: immunoSEQ multiplex PCR; TCRdb lists only in-frame clones, some missing. The table has around 110,000 clones, 90% seen once. In germline, CDR1 is SGHNT, CDR2 YENEEA. V dropped 0 bases and J dropped 7 bases, with 16 bases sitting between them. CDR3 size: 16 residues. The rearrangement joins TRBV11-3 to TRBJ1-3, with a tentative D call TRBD1 (5 bases). This TCR was recovered from a human patient who received a liver transplant. Some T cells may possibly be graft donor cells. Material: CD4+ T cells from blood, obtained 12 months after liver transplant. The CDR3 region is CASSLDPRGRGNTIYF. Here the CDR3 DNA reads TGTGCCAGCAGCTTAGATCCGCGGGGCCGCGGGAACACCATATATTTT.